These 28 T cell receptor beta chains originate from one sample sequenced in a study of blood T cell repertoires in COVID-19. TCRdb keeps only in-frame clones here, not all; method: immunoSEQ multiplex PCR. This table holds roughly 150,000 clones, about nine tenths found once. Sequenced material: PBMCs or T cells enriched from blood (not recorded which). All receptors come from a woman between 35 and 50 years old who had been exposed to COVID-19.

The CDR3 DNA follows: TGTGCCAGCTCACAACAGGGAGATGGGTATCAGCCCCAGCATTTT. Translation: CASSQQGDGYQPQHF. The chain links TRBV18 to TRBJ1-5; a weak D match, TRBD1 (6 bases). Germline V gene sequence: CDR1 KGHSH, CDR2 LQKENI. The length of the CDR3 is 15 residues. The V end lost 4 bases, the J end lost 5 bases, and 15 bases lay between the germline ends. The full variable domain, rest sourced from reference TRBV18 and TRBJ1-5, is NAGVMQNPRHLVRRRGQEARLRCSPMKGHSHVYWYRQLPEEGLKFMVYLQKENIIDESGMPKERFSAEFPKEGPSILRIQQVVRGDSAAYFCASSQQGDGYQPQHFGDGTRLSIL.

This clone was observed once. In DNA, the CDR3 is TGTGCCAGCAGTGACGGGACTAGCGGAGCCAATGAGCAGTTCTTC. It is translated as CASSDGTSGANEQFF. This chain uses TRBV27 with TRBJ2-1; 11 nucleotides align to TRBD2. CDR1 is MNHEY and CDR2 is SMNVEV in the germline V gene (reference sequence). The CDR3 length is 15 residues. With V trimmed by 5 bases and J by 6 bases, 6 bases remained unmatched.

The chain employs TRBV14 and TRBJ2-7; D possibly corresponds to TRBD2 (5 bases). The CDR3 runs 15 residues. Trimming shortened V by 0 bases and J by 2 bases, and 11 bases separated the two germline ends. Per germline, CDR1 SGHDN and CDR2 FVKESK. The CDR3 bases are TGTGCCAGCAGCCAAGAGTCGGGAAAAGCCTACGAGCAGTACTTC. It codes for CASSQESGKAYEQYF.

The chain recombines TRBV5-6 with TRBJ1-6, with 9 bases identical to TRBD1. The CDR3 is 14 amino acids. Germline V gives CDR1 SGHDT, CDR2 YYEEEE. V shed 3 bases and J 10 bases; nucleotides not matched to a gene: 5. CDR3 region: CASSSDRGESPLHF. CDR3 bases: TGTGCCAGCAGCTCGGACAGGGGCGAGTCACCCCTCCACTTT.

This chain connects TRBV15 to TRBJ2-2; D is perhaps TRBD1 (5 bases). CDR1 LNHNV and CDR2 YYDKDF come from the germline V gene (reference sequence). This CDR3 is built from 15 residues. V lost 1 base and J lost 5, with 11 bases in between. The CDR3, as DNA: TGTGCCACCAGCAGAGGCACGCCAGGGACCGGGGAGCTGTTTTTT. Translation gives CATSRGTPGTGELFF. The full variable domain, its missing parts supplied by reference TRBV15 and TRBJ2-2, is DAMVIQNPRYQVTQFGKPVTLSCSQTLNHNVMYWYQQKSSQAPKLLFHYYDKDFNNEADTPDNFQSRRPNTSFCFLDIRSPGLGDTAMYLCATSRGTPGTGELFFGEGSRLTVL.

The rearrangement uses TRBV20-1 and TRBJ2-3; 8 positions match TRBD2. The V and J ends lost 6 bases and 11 bases, in that order; junction bases with no gene match: 4. From germline, CDR1 is DFQATT and CDR2 SNEGSKA (reference sequence). CDR3 length equals 10 residues. The CDR3 DNA reads as TGCAGTGCCAAGCGGGAGTTGCAGTATTTT. It translates to CSAKRELQYF.

The V and J genes are TRBV3-1 (or the pseudogene TRBV3-2) and TRBJ2-7, with D tentatively TRBD2 (6 bases). Germline V lookup: CDR1 LGHDT, CDR2 YNNKEL (reference sequence). Trimming shortened V by 4 bases and J by 1 base, and 17 bases separated the two germline ends. The CDR3 runs 16 residues. The chain's CDR3 is CASSPSLQGGSYEQYF. The CDR3 nucleotides are TGTGCCAGCAGCCCGTCGTTGCAGGGAGGATCCTACGAGCAGTACTTC.

The chain carries TRBV4-1 and TRBJ2-5; 10 bases agree with TRBD2. CDR1 is MGHRA, CDR2 YSYEKL, per germline. V gave up 1 base and J gave up 5 bases; unmatched junction bases: 10. The CDR3 length is 17 residues. CDR3 coding DNA: TGCGCCAGCAGCCAAGGGGCTAGCGGGGGCCGGGGTGAGACCCAGTACTTC. Translation gives CASSQGASGGRGETQYF.

The rearrangement joins TRBV11-2 to TRBJ1-2; 7 nucleotides match TRBD1. From germline, CDR1 is SGHAT and CDR2 FQNNGV. V lost 6 bases, J lost 4 bases, and 8 bases stayed unmatched. The CDR3 consists of 14 residues. The CDR3 loop reads CASSSNRGSYGYTF. As DNA, the CDR3 is TGTGCCAGCAGTTCTAACAGGGGCAGCTATGGCTACACCTTC.

This clone was counted between two and nine times. The chain has TRBV6-1 and TRBJ1-5; D is ambiguous. V was shortened by 1 base and J by 7 bases, with 5 bases between the two germline ends. Per germline, CDR1 MNHNS and CDR2 SASEGT. The CDR3 loop spans 12 amino acids. CDR3 sequence (DNA): TGTGCCAGCAGTGAAGGTCAACAGCCCCAGCATTTT. Amino acids: CASSEGQQPQHF.

J is TRBJ1-6 and V is TRBV28; the D gene is possibly TRBD1 (6 bases). Germline-derived CDR1 and CDR2 are MDHEN and SYDVKM. CDR3 length equals 14 residues. V shed 6 bases and J shed 8 bases, with 14 bases lying between them. The CDR3 bases are TGTGCCAGCAGGATCGGGGGGGCTTATTCACCCCTCCACTTT. Translating gives CASRIGGAYSPLHF.

The V call is TRBV27, the J call TRBJ2-6; D gene uncertain. Germline CDR1 MNHEY, CDR2 SMNVEV (reference sequence). Deletions cut 6 bases from V and 0 bases from J, with 6 bases between. The CDR3 totals 14 residues. DNA for the CDR3: TGTGCCAGCAGGGAGCTCTCTGGGGCCAACGTCCTGACTTTC. It yields the protein CASRELSGANVLTF.

A single count supports this clone. The rearrangement links TRBV5-4 to TRBJ1-2, with 7 bases fitting TRBD1. Germline CDR1 is SGHNT and CDR2 is YYREEE (reference sequence). There are 14 residues in the CDR3. J lost 8 bases, V lost 0 bases, and 7 bases had no gene match. Written as DNA, the CDR3 is TGTGCCAGCAGCTTGGGCCAGGGGGGAGAAGGCTACACCTTC. Residues: CASSLGQGGEGYTF.

V is TRBV4-1 and J is TRBJ1-1; D might be TRBD1 (5 bases). CDR3 size: 14 residues. V was trimmed by 5 bases and J by 1 base, leaving 11 bases between them. CDR1 is MGHRA and CDR2 is YSYEKL in the germline V gene. This CDR3 is CASSVGRGNTEAFF. The CDR3 DNA is TGCGCCAGCAGCGTGGGAAGGGGGAACACTGAAGCTTTCTTT.

This clone was seen once. V and J are TRBV19 and TRBJ1-6, with D possibly matching TRBD1 (6 bases). Between the trimmed V and J ends, which lost 9 bases and 7 bases, there was a span of 16 bases. This CDR3 contains 14 residues. The V gene's germline CDR1 is LNHDA and CDR2 SQIVND (reference sequence). The DNA for the CDR3 is TGTGCCAGCCGGGAGGGGGGGGCGAATTCACCCCTCCACTTT. Protein sequence: CASREGGANSPLHF.

The sample holds a few counts of this clone. The chain has TRBV9 and TRBJ1-2; D remains ambiguous. This CDR3 comprises 15 residues. V was pared by 0 bases and J by 3 bases, with 12 bases between. Germline CDR1 reads SGDLS; CDR2 reads YYNGEE. This CDR3 reads CASSVGGGGDYGYTF. Written as DNA, the CDR3 is TGTGCCAGCAGCGTAGGAGGCGGAGGAGACTATGGCTACACCTTC. The full variable domain, with the rest looked up from reference TRBV9 and TRBJ1-2, is DSGVTQTPKHLITATGQRVTLRCSPRSGDLSVYWYQQSLDQGLQFLIQYYNGEERAKGNILERFSAQQFPDLHSELNLSSLELGDSALYFCASSVGGGGDYGYTFGSGTRLTVV.

This clone was counted once. This chain joins TRBV4-1 and TRBJ1-4; no clear D. Per germline, CDR1 MGHRA and CDR2 YSYEKL. The CDR3 covers 15 residues. Trimming left V 4 bases short and J 5 bases short, with 14 bases between. CDR3 region: CASSPSGQKNEKLFF. CDR3 nucleotide sequence: TGCGCCAGCAGCCCCTCTGGGCAGAAGAATGAAAAACTGTTTTTT.

The rearrangement uses TRBV27 and TRBJ2-2; TRBD2 aligns across 9 bases. The germline CDR1 and CDR2 sequences are MNHEY and SMNVEV (reference sequence). After removal of 2 bases from V and 5 bases from J, the junction contained 12 bases not matched to a gene. This CDR3 has 18 amino acids. CDR3 DNA sequence: TGTGCCAGCAGTTTAGCGGGAGGGCCTGGGTGGGATACCGGGGAGCTGTTTTTT. It specifies CASSLAGGPGWDTGELFF.

The V and J genes are TRBV3-1 (or the pseudogene TRBV3-2) and TRBJ2-1, with a tentative D call TRBD1 (5 bases). Germline V gives CDR1 LGHDT, CDR2 YNNKEL (reference sequence). Trimming shortened V by 1 base and J by 3 bases, and 10 bases separated the two germline ends. The CDR3 extends over 15 amino acids. This CDR3 is CASSQGKGDYNEQFF. DNA for the CDR3: TGTGCCAGCAGCCAAGGAAAAGGGGACTACAATGAGCAGTTCTTC.

This chain links TRBV7-9 with TRBJ1-1; possible D gene TRBD1, 5 bases. The CDR3 length is 18 residues. The germline CDR1 and CDR2 sequences are SEHNR and FQNEAQ (reference sequence). V lost 5 bases and J 2 bases, leaving 24 bases between the germline ends. The CDR3 loop reads CASSRWGGEPGINTEAFF. The CDR3 DNA sequence: TGTGCCAGCAGCCGCTGGGGGGGAGAACCAGGAATAAACACTGAAGCTTTCTTT.

The chain employs TRBV29-1 and TRBJ2-7; the match to TRBD1 covers 9 bases. The CDR3 is 14 residues long. The germline V gene has CDR1 SQVTM and CDR2 ANQGSEA. V lost 4 bases, J lost 2 bases, and 6 bases stayed unmatched. CDR3 loop: CSVVPRDRAYEQYF. CDR3 nucleotides: TGCAGCGTTGTTCCCCGGGACAGGGCCTACGAGCAGTACTTC.

The chain combines TRBV6-4 with TRBJ1-1; no clear D. The CDR3 spans 15 residues. Per the germline V gene, CDR1 is MRHNA and CDR2 is SNTAGT. V dropped 5 bases and J dropped 4 bases, with 17 bases sitting between them. The CDR3 DNA follows: TGTGCCAGCAGTTCGAGACACTCGGCTACCACTGAAGCTTTCTTT. Translated, it gives CASSSRHSATTEAFF.

The chain uses TRBV19 and TRBJ2-6, with D perhaps TRBD2 (6 bases). The CDR3 has 17 amino acids. Germline assignment: CDR1 LNHDA and CDR2 SQIVND (reference sequence). V was pared by 2 bases and J by 0 bases, with 11 bases between. CDR3 coding DNA: TGTGCCAGTAGTATACTAGCGCTAACCTCTGGGGCCAACGTCCTGACTTTC. It translates to CASSILALTSGANVLTF.

The CDR3: CASRSAQGGEEKLFF. DNA for the CDR3: TGTGCCAGCAGGTCCGCGCAGGGGGGAGAAGAAAAACTGTTTTTT. The chain recombines TRBV28 with TRBJ1-4; 7 bases are a match to TRBD1. This CDR3 is 15 amino acids long. Germline lookup yields CDR1 MDHEN and CDR2 SYDVKM. Trimming removed 6 bases from V and 8 bases from J; junction bases left unmatched: 12. Full variable domain (missing parts from reference TRBV28 and TRBJ1-4): DVKVTQSSRYLVKRTGEKVFLECVQDMDHENMFWYRQDPGLGLRLIYFSYDVKMKEKGDIPEGYSVSREKKERFSLILESASTNQTSMYLCASRSAQGGEEKLFFGSGTQLSVL.

The V call is TRBV18, the J call TRBJ2-1; 12 positions match TRBD1. The V gene end was trimmed by 6 bases and the J gene end by 6 bases; junction bases not matched to a gene: 0. Germline values: CDR1 KGHSH, CDR2 LQKENI. The CDR3 covers 13 residues. DNA for the CDR3: TGTGCCAGCTCGGGACAGGGGGCCAATGAGCAGTTCTTC. As protein: CASSGQGANEQFF.

This sequence joins TRBV5-4 and TRBJ1-1, with TRBD1 identical over 8 bases. Trimming cost V 2 bases and J 4 bases; bases outside gene matches: 4. This CDR3 region has 14 residues. Germline assignment: CDR1 SGHNT and CDR2 YYREEE (reference sequence). As DNA, the CDR3 is TGTGCCAGCAGCTTCGACAGGGGAAGCACTGAAGCTTTCTTT. Translated: CASSFDRGSTEAFF.

The chain couples TRBV7-9 to TRBJ2-7; D is undetermined. The CDR3 runs 13 residues. CDR1 is SEHNR, CDR2 FQNEAQ, per germline (reference sequence). Trimming pared 4 bases from V and 5 bases from J, leaving 12 bases between. This CDR3 is CASSSVRGHEQYF. CDR3 in DNA: TGTGCCAGCAGCTCAGTTCGAGGTCACGAGCAGTACTTC.

J is TRBJ1-5 and V is TRBV18, with 8 bases identical to TRBD1. V gave up 3 bases and J gave up 7 bases; unmatched junction bases: 11. The V gene's germline CDR1 is KGHSH and CDR2 LQKENI. There are 16 residues in the CDR3. The CDR3 DNA is TGTGCCAGCTCACCGCAGAGGACAGGGCCGGGGCAGCCCCAGCATTTT. Protein product: CASSPQRTGPGQPQHF.